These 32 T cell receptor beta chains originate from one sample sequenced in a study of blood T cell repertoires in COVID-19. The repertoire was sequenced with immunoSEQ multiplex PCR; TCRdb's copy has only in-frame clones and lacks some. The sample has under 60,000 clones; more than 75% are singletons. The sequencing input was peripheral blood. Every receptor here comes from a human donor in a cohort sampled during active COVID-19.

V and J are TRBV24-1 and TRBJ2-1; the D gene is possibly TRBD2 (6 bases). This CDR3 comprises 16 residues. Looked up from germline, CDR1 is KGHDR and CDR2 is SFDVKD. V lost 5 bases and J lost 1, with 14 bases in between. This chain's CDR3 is CATSVGGSASYNEQFF. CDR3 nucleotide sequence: TGTGCCACCAGTGTTGGGGGGAGTGCGTCCTACAATGAGCAGTTCTTC.

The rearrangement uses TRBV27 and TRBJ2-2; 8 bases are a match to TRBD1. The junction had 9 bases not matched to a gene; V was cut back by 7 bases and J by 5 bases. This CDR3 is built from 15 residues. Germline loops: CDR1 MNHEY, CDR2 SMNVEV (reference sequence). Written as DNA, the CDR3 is TGTGCCAGCACCACGACAGGGGTGTTGACCGGGGAGCTGTTTTTT. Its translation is CASTTTGVLTGELFF.

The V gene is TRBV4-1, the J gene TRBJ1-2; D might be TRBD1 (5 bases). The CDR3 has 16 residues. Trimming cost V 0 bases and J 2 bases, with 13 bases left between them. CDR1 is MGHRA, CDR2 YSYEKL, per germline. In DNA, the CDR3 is TGCGCCAGCAGCCAAGATTCTGGGGACTCCAACTATGGCTACACCTTC. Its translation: CASSQDSGDSNYGYTF.

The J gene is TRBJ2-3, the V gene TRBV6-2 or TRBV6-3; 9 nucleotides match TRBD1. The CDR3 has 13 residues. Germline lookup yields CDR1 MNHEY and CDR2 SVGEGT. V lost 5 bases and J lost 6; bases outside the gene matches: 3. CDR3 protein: CASSRDRADTQYF. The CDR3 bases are TGTGCCAGCAGTAGGGACAGGGCTGATACGCAGTATTTT.

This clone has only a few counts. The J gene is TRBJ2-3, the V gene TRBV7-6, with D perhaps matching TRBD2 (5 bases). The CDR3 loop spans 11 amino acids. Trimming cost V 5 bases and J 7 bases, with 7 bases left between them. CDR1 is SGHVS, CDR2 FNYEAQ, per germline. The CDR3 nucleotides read TGTGCCAGCAGCCCGGGGAATACGCAGTATTTT. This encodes CASSPGNTQYF.

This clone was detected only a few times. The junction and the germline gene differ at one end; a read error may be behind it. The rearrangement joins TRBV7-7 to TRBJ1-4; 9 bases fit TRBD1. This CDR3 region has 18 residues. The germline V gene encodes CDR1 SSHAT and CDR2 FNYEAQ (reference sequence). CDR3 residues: CASSLSPTGGTANEKLFF. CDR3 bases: TGTGCTAGCAGCTTATCGCCCACAGGGGGCACGGCTAATGAAAAACTGTTTTTT.

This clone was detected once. CDR3 sequence reads: CASSENSPYEQYF. The CDR3 DNA reads as TGTGCCAGCAGTGAAAACAGTCCCTACGAGCAGTACTTC. V and J are TRBV6-1 and TRBJ2-7, with no clear D. In germline, CDR1 is MNHNS, CDR2 SASEGT. The V end was cut by 2 bases, the J end by 2 bases, with 7 bases between. CDR3 length: 13 residues.

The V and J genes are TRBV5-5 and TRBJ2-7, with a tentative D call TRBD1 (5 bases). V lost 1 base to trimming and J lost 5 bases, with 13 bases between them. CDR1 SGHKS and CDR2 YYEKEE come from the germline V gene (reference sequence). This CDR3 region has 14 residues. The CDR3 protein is CASSLSGQGNEQYF. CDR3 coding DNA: TGTGCCAGCAGCTTGAGTGGGCAGGGCAACGAGCAGTACTTC.

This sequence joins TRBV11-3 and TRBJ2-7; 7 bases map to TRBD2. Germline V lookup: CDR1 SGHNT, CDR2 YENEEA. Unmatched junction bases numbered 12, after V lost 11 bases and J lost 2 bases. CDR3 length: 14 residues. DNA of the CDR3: TGTGCCGGCGGGGGAGGAGAAGCTACCTACGAGCAGTACTTC. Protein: CAGGGGEATYEQYF. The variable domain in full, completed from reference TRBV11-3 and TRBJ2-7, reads EAGVVQSPRYKIIEKKQPVAFWCNPISGHNTLYWYLQNLGQGPELLIRYENEEAVDDSQLPKDRFSAERLKGVDSTLKIQPAELGDSAVYLCAGGGGEATYEQYFGPGTRLTVT.

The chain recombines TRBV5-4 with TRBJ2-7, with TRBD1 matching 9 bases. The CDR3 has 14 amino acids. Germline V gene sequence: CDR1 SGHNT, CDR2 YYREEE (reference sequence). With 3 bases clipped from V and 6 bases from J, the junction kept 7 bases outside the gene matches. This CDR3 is CASSYQTGGGEQYF. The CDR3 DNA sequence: TGTGCCAGCAGCTATCAAACAGGGGGCGGCGAGCAGTACTTC.

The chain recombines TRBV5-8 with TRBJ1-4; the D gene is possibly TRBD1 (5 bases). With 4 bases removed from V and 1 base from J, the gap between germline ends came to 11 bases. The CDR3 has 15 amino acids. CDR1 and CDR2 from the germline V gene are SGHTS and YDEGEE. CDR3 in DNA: TGTGCCAGCAGCCCAGGAGGGGAAACTAATGAAAAACTGTTTTTT. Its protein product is CASSPGGETNEKLFF.

The CDR3 loop is CASRRAGDSNEQFF. CDR3 DNA sequence: TGTGCCAGCAGACGAGCGGGAGATAGCAATGAGCAGTTCTTC. The chain couples TRBV25-1 to TRBJ2-1; TRBD2 matches at 8 bases. This CDR3 contains 14 residues. With V trimmed by 6 bases and J by 6 bases, 7 bases remained unmatched. Germline V gene sequence: CDR1 MGHDK, CDR2 SYGVNS. Using reference TRBV25-1 and TRBJ2-1 for the parts outside the CDR3, the full variable domain is EADIYQTPRYLVIGTGKKITLECSQTMGHDKMYWYQQDPGMELHLIHYSYGVNSTEKGDLSSESTVSRIRTEHFPLTLESARPSHTSQYLCASRRAGDSNEQFFGPGTRLTVL.

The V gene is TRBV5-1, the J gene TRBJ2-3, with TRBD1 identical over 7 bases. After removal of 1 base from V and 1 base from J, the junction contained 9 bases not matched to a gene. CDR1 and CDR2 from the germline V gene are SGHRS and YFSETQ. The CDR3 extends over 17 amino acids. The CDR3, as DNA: TGCGCCAGCAGCTTGACTCTGCGGCAGGGGGGCACAGATACGCAGTATTTT. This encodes CASSLTLRQGGTDTQYF. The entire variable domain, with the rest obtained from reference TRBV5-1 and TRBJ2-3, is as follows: KAGVTQTPRYLIKTRGQQVTLSCSPISGHRSVSWYQQTPGQGLQFLFEYFSETQRNKGNFPGRFSGRQFSNSRSEMNVSTLELGDSALYLCASSLTLRQGGTDTQYFGPGTRLTVL.

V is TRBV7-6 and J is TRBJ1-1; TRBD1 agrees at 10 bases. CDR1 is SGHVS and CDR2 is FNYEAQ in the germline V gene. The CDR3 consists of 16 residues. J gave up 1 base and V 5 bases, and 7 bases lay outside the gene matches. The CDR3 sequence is CASSLGTGAANTEAFF. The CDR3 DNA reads TGTGCCAGCAGCCTCGGGACAGGGGCTGCGAACACTGAAGCTTTCTTT.

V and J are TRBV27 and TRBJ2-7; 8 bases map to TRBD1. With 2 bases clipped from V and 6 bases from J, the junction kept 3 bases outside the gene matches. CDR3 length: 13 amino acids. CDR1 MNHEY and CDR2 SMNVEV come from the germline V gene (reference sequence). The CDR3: CASSLNRGSEQYV. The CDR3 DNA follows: TGTGCCAGCAGTTTAAACAGGGGGAGCGAGCAGTACGTC.

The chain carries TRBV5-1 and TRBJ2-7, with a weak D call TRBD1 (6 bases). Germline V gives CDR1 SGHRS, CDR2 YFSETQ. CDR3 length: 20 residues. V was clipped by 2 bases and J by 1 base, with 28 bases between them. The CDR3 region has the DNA TGCGCCAGCAGCTTACCCTGTCGTGTCGACAGGTCCTCGTCTTCCTACGAGCAGTACTTC. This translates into CASSLPCRVDRSSSSYEQYF. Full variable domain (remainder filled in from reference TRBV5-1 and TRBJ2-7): KAGVTQTPRYLIKTRGQQVTLSCSPISGHRSVSWYQQTPGQGLQFLFEYFSETQRNKGNFPGRFSGRQFSNSRSEMNVSTLELGDSALYLCASSLPCRVDRSSSSYEQYFGPGTRLTVT.

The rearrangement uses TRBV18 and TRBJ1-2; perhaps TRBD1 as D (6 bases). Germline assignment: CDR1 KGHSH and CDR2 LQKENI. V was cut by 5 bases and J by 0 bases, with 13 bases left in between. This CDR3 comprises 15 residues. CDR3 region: CASSTGTKANYGYTF. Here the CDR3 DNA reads TGTGCCAGCTCAACAGGGACAAAGGCTAACTATGGCTACACCTTC.

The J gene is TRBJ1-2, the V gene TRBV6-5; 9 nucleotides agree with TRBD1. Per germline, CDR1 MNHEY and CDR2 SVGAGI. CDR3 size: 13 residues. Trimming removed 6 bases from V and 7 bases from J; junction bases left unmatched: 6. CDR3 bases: TGTGCCAGCAGGCGGACAGGGGTCGGTGGCTACACCTTC. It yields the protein CASRRTGVGGYTF.

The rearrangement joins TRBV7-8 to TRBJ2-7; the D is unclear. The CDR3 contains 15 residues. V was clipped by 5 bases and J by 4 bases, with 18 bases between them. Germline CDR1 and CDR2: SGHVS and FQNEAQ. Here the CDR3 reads CASSLAETVGYEQYV. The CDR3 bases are TGTGCCAGCAGCCTGGCGGAGACTGTAGGATACGAGCAGTACGTC.

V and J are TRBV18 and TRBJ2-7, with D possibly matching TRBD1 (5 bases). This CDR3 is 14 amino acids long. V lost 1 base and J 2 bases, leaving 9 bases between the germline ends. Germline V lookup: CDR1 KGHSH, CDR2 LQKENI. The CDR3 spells CASSPQGPAYEQYF. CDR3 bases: TGTGCCAGCTCACCACAGGGGCCCGCCTACGAGCAGTACTTC.

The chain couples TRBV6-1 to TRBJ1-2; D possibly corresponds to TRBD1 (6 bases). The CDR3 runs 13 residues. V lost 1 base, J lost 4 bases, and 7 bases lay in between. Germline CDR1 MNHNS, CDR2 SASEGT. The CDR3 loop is CASSEVQGYGYTF. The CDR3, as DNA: TGTGCCAGCAGTGAAGTACAGGGCTATGGCTACACCTTC.

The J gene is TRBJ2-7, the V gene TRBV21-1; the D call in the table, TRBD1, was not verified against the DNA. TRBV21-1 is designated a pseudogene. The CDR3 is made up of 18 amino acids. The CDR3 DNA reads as TGTGCCAGCAGCAAACTCCCTGGCGGCAGGGGGCATATTTACGAGCAGTACGTC. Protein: CASSKLPGGRGHIYEQYV.

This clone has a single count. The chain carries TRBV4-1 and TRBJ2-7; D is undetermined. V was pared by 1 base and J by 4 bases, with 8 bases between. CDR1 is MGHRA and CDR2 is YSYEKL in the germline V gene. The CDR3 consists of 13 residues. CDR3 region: CASSQAPHYEQYF. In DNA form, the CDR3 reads TGCGCCAGCAGCCAAGCCCCCCATTACGAGCAGTACTTC.

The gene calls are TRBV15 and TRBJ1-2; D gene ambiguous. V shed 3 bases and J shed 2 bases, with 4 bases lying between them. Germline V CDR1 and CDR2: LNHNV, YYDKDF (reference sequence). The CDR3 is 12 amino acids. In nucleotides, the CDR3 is TGTGCCACCAGCAGGGGCAACTATGGCTACACCTTC. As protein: CATSRGNYGYTF.

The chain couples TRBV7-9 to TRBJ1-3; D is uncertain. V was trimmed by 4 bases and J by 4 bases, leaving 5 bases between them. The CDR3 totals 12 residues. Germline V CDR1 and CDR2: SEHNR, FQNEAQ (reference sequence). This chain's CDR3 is CASSSQGNTIYF. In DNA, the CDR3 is TGTGCCAGCAGCTCACAGGGAAACACCATATATTTT.

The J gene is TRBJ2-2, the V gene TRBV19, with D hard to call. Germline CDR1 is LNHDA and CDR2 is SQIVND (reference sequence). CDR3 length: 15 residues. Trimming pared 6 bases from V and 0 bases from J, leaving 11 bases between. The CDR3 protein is CASSLEPSNTGELFF. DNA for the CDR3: TGTGCCAGTAGCCTGGAGCCCTCGAACACCGGGGAGCTGTTTTTT.

The CDR3: CASRGGQPSSYEQYF. The CDR3 region has the DNA TGTGCCAGCAGGGGGGGACAGCCGAGCTCCTACGAGCAGTACTTC. The chain uses TRBV5-4 and TRBJ2-7, with a tentative D call TRBD1 (7 bases). CDR3 length equals 15 residues. From germline, CDR1 is SGHNT and CDR2 YYREEE (reference sequence). The V and J ends lost 5 bases and 0 bases respectively, with 15 bases between them.

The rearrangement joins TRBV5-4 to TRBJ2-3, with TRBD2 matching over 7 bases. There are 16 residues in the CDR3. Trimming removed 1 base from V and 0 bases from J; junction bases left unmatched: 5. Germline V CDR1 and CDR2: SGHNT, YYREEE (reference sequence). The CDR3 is CASSLFAGVSTDTQYF. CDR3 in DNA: TGTGCCAGCAGCTTGTTTGCGGGAGTGAGCACAGATACGCAGTATTTT.

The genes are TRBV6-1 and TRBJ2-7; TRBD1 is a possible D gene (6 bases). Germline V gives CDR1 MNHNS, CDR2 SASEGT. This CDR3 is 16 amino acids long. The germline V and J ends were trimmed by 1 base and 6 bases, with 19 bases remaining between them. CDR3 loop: CASSEGLAGETLEQYV. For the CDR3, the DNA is TGTGCCAGCAGTGAAGGTTTGGCAGGGGAGACCCTCGAGCAGTACGTC.

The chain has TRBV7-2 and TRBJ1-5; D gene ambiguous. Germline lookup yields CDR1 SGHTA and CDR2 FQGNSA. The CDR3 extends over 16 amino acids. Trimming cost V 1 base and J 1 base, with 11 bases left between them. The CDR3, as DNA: TGTGCCAGCAGCTTAGAGGGCGGGTGGAGCAATCAGCCCCAGCATTTT. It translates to CASSLEGGWSNQPQHF. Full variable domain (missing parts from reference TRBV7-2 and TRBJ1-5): GAGVSQSPSNKVTEKGKDVELRCDPISGHTALYWYRQSLGQGLEFLIYFQGNSAPDKSGLPSDRFSAERTGGSVSTLTIQRTQQEDSAVYLCASSLEGGWSNQPQHFGDGTRLSIL.

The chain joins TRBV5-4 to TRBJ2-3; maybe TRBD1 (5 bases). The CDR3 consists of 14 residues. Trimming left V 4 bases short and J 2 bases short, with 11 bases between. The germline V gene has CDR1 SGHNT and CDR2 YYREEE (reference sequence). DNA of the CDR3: TGTGCCAGCAGCCTACGACAGTCCACAGATACGCAGTATTTT. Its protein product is CASSLRQSTDTQYF. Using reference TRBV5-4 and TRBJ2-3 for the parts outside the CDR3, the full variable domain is ETGVTQSPTHLIKTRGQQVTLRCSSQSGHNTVSWYQQALGQGPQFIFQYYREEENGRGNFPPRFSGLQFPNYSSELNVNALELDDSALYLCASSLRQSTDTQYFGPGTRLTVL.

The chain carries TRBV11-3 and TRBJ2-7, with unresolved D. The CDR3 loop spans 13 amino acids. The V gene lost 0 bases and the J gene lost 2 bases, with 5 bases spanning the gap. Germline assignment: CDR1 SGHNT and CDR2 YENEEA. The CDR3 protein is CASSLEATYEQYV. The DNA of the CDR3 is TGTGCCAGCAGCTTAGAGGCCACCTACGAGCAGTACGTC.